The 24 T cell receptor beta chains given below trace back to one sample, sequenced in a study of blood T cell repertoires in COVID-19. Method: immunoSEQ multiplex PCR; TCRdb's copy keeps in-frame clones and lacks some. The sample lists tens of thousands of clones; 80% to 85% were seen once. The material sequenced was peripheral blood. These receptors all stem from a human donor in a cohort sampled during active or convalescent COVID-19.

The chain uses TRBV5-1 and TRBJ2-1; 9 nucleotides align to TRBD1. This CDR3 is 17 amino acids long. Germline assignment: CDR1 SGHRS and CDR2 YFSETQ. After removal of 0 bases from V and 13 bases from J, the junction contained 17 bases not matched to a gene. The CDR3 DNA reads as TGCGCCAGCAGCTTGGGGGACTTCGGACAGGGGAGCCCCTTACAGTTCTTC. Encoded protein: CASSLGDFGQGSPLQFF.

CDR3 protein: CASSQSGLINNEQFF. The CDR3 nucleotides read TGTGCCAGCAGCCAATCGGGACTAATCAACAATGAGCAGTTCTTC. This rearrangement joins TRBV7-6 to TRBJ2-1; 7 nucleotides agree with TRBD2. The V gene end was trimmed by 5 bases and the J gene end by 5 bases; junction bases not matched to a gene: 9. Germline CDR1 and CDR2: SGHVS and FNYEAQ. This CDR3 comprises 15 residues.

The chain carries TRBV5-4 and TRBJ2-1, with TRBD1 matching 7 bases. The CDR3 sequence is 14 residues long. Germline V gives CDR1 SGHNT, CDR2 YYREEE (reference sequence). The ends lost 4 bases at V and 1 base at J; junction bases unmatched: 2. CDR3 protein: CASSPGQSYNEQFF. The CDR3 nucleotides are TGTGCCAGCAGCCCGGGACAGTCCTACAATGAGCAGTTCTTC.

This sequence joins TRBV7-2 and TRBJ2-1, with TRBD2 matching over 7 bases. Per germline, CDR1 SGHTA and CDR2 FQGNSA. Trimming cost V 4 bases and J 8 bases; bases outside gene matches: 8. This CDR3 is built from 14 residues. For the CDR3, the DNA is TGTGCCAGCAGCTCCCGACCGGGGAGGGATGAGCAGTTCTTC. Protein product: CASSSRPGRDEQFF.

The chain has TRBV7-9 and TRBJ1-1; tentatively, D is TRBD1 (6 bases). The CDR3 loop spans 14 amino acids. The germline V and J ends were trimmed by 0 bases and 4 bases, with 9 bases remaining between them. Looked up from germline, CDR1 is SEHNR and CDR2 is FQNEAQ (reference sequence). CDR3 sequence (DNA): TGTGCCAGCAGCTTAGCCAGGGGAAGCACTGAAGCTTTCTTT. It specifies CASSLARGSTEAFF. Using reference TRBV7-9 and TRBJ1-1 for the parts outside the CDR3, the full variable domain is DTGVSQNPRHKITKRGQNVTFRCDPISEHNRLYWYRQTLGQGPEFLTYFQNEAQLEKSRLLSDRFSAERPKGSFSTLEIQRTEQGDSAMYLCASSLARGSTEAFFGQGTRLTVV.

The rearrangement joins TRBV18 to TRBJ2-7, with 10 bases fitting TRBD1. CDR3 size: 15 residues. Trimming took 0 bases from V and 1 from J; bases not matched to a gene: 0. Germline V gene sequence: CDR1 KGHSH, CDR2 LQKENI. The CDR3 sequence is CASSPPGQGSYEQYF. CDR3 DNA sequence: TGTGCCAGCTCACCACCGGGACAGGGGTCCTACGAGCAGTACTTC.

In its sample, this clone was seen a few times. The CDR3 DNA is TGCGCCAGCAGCCAAGATACCGGGGGTGGGACTGAAGCTTTCTTT. Translating it yields CASSQDTGGGTEAFF. This chain links TRBV4-3 with TRBJ1-1, with D maybe TRBD1 (5 bases). Trimming took 0 bases from V and 5 from J, leaving 13 bases between them. CDR1 is LGHNA, CDR2 YSLEER, per germline. The CDR3 runs to 15 residues.

This clone was counted between two and nine times. For the CDR3, the DNA is TGTGCCAGTACCGCCGGGACAGGCACTGAAGCTTTCTTT. This sequence encodes CASTAGTGTEAFF. The chain has TRBV19 and TRBJ1-1, with TRBD1 matching over 8 bases. CDR3 length: 13 residues. Germline CDR1 and CDR2: LNHDA and SQIVND (reference sequence). After removal of 7 bases from V and 4 bases from J, the junction contained 5 bases not matched to a gene.

The rearrangement links TRBV6-2 or TRBV6-3 to TRBJ1-5; D uncertain. This CDR3 is built from 15 residues. The ends were cut back, 2 bases at V and 3 bases at J, with 11 bases in the middle. The germline gives CDR1 MNHEY, CDR2 SVGEGT. The CDR3 sequence is CASSYGSTFNQPQHF. CDR3 bases: TGTGCCAGCAGTTACGGCAGTACCTTCAATCAGCCCCAGCATTTT.

The chain carries TRBV4-1 and TRBJ2-7; D unresolved. The V gene's germline CDR1 is MGHRA and CDR2 YSYEKL. V was pared by 1 base and J by 7 bases, with 5 bases between. The CDR3 is 11 residues long. CDR3 region: CASSQGREQYF. CDR3 in DNA: TGCGCCAGCAGCCAAGGGCGGGAGCAGTACTTC.

The chain combines TRBV25-1 with TRBJ2-7; 7 bases line up with TRBD1. From germline, CDR1 is MGHDK and CDR2 SYGVNS. The V and J ends lost 4 bases and 6 bases, in that order; junction bases with no gene match: 6. The CDR3 length is 13 residues. The CDR3 here is CASSGTGRGEQYF. The CDR3 DNA sequence: TGTGCCAGCAGTGGGACAGGAAGGGGCGAGCAGTACTTC.

V and J are TRBV27 and TRBJ1-5, with 7 bases aligning to TRBD1. The germline CDR1 and CDR2 sequences are MNHEY and SMNVEV (reference sequence). The CDR3 has 17 residues. Losses at the gene ends were 6 bases for V and 5 bases for J; bases not matched to a gene: 16. The CDR3 DNA reads as TGTGCCAGCAGCCGAACCTCCAAACAGGGGAACTATCAGCCCCAGCATTTT. Residues: CASSRTSKQGNYQPQHF.

J is TRBJ2-7 and V is TRBV6-2 or TRBV6-3, with TRBD2 as a possible D gene (5 bases). V was shortened by 2 bases and J by 2 bases, with 19 bases between the two germline ends. Germline V CDR1 and CDR2: MNHEY, SVGEGT. This CDR3 spans 17 amino acids. CDR3 DNA sequence: TGTGCCAGCAGTTACCCCCGGGCAGGAGGCGCCACCTACGAGCAGTACTTC. Its protein product is CASSYPRAGGATYEQYF.

The V call is TRBV6-5, the J call TRBJ1-4, with D maybe TRBD1 (5 bases). V lost 3 bases to trimming and J lost 8 bases, with 16 bases between them. Germline-derived CDR1 and CDR2 are MNHEY and SVGAGI. The CDR3 length is 15 residues. The CDR3 DNA reads as TGTGCCAGCAGTTATGTGGGGGGGGAGTGGGAAAAACTGTTTTTT. Translated: CASSYVGGEWEKLFF.

This chain uses TRBV9 with TRBJ1-4; D unclear. V was cut by 0 bases and J by 5 bases, with 11 bases left in between. Per the germline V gene, CDR1 is SGDLS and CDR2 is YYNGEE. This CDR3 is 15 amino acids long. Written as DNA, the CDR3 is TGTGCCAGCAGCGTAGGTTGGCAGGCAAATGAAAAACTGTTTTTT. Translating gives CASSVGWQANEKLFF.

The chain uses TRBV19 and TRBJ1-6; no clear D. This CDR3 has 14 residues. Germline V gene sequence: CDR1 LNHDA, CDR2 SQIVND (reference sequence). V lost 5 bases to trimming and J lost 3 bases, with 8 bases between them. In DNA, the CDR3 is TGTGCCAGTAGTGCCGGGGTCTATAATTCACCCCTCCACTTT. Its protein product is CASSAGVYNSPLHF.

The genes are TRBV15 and TRBJ1-1, with D uncertain. V was pared by 0 bases and J by 1 base, with 6 bases between. This CDR3 region has 14 residues. Germline V gene sequence: CDR1 LNHNV, CDR2 YYDKDF (reference sequence). The CDR3 bases are TGTGCCACCAGCAGAGATTACGGGAACACTGAAGCTTTCTTT. It encodes CATSRDYGNTEAFF.

This CDR3 reads CASSRGRTGVDQPQHF. As DNA, the CDR3 is TGTGCCAGCAGTCGTGGTCGGACAGGGGTGGATCAGCCCCAGCATTTT. This sequence joins TRBV28 and TRBJ1-5; 9 bases align to TRBD1. The CDR3 consists of 16 residues. V lost 5 bases and J lost 5; bases outside the gene matches: 10. Germline values: CDR1 MDHEN, CDR2 SYDVKM.

The chain is built from TRBV9 and TRBJ2-1, with D uncertain. The CDR3 is 14 amino acids. Germline V gene lookup returns CDR1 SGDLS and CDR2 YYNGEE. V was shortened by 0 bases and J by 1 base, with 5 bases between the two germline ends. CDR3 protein: CASSVGSSYNEQFF. As DNA, the CDR3 is TGTGCCAGCAGCGTAGGGAGTTCCTACAATGAGCAGTTCTTC.

The chain joins TRBV11-2 to TRBJ2-5; the D is unclear. There are 13 residues in the CDR3. Germline V gives CDR1 SGHAT, CDR2 FQNNGV. The V gene lost 2 bases and the J gene lost 2 bases, with 6 bases spanning the gap. CDR3 sequence: CASSLTPQETQYF. DNA for the CDR3: TGTGCCAGCAGCTTAACTCCGCAAGAGACCCAGTACTTC.

This clone was observed once. The chain employs TRBV4-3 and TRBJ2-5; D is possibly TRBD2 (5 bases). Trimming shortened V by 1 base and J by 5 bases, and 14 bases separated the two germline ends. The CDR3 totals 15 residues. The germline V gene has CDR1 LGHNA and CDR2 YSLEER. The CDR3 DNA reads TGCGCCAGCAGCCAAGTTGCTAGCCCTAGGGAGACCCAGTACTTC. Its translation: CASSQVASPRETQYF.

This clone was observed a handful of times. This rearrangement joins TRBV19 to TRBJ1-6, with 11 bases identical to TRBD1. From germline, CDR1 is LNHDA and CDR2 SQIVND (reference sequence). V was pared by 7 bases and J by 1 base, with 18 bases of the junction left unmatched. The CDR3 is made up of 21 amino acids. The CDR3 sequence: CASNHYLPGTGGRSYNSPLHF. As DNA, the CDR3 is TGTGCCAGTAACCACTACCTCCCCGGGACAGGGGGTAGGTCCTATAATTCACCCCTCCACTTT. Complete variable domain (other parts from reference TRBV19 and TRBJ1-6): DGGITQSPKYLFRKEGQNVTLSCEQNLNHDAMYWYRQDPGQGLRLIYYSQIVNDFQKGDIAEGYSVSREKKESFPLTVTSAQKNPTAFYLCASNHYLPGTGGRSYNSPLHFGNGTRLTVT.

The chain carries TRBV30 and TRBJ2-3; 14 positions match TRBD2. This CDR3 is built from 15 residues. V was pared by 5 bases and J by 4 bases, with 5 bases of the junction left unmatched. Germline V CDR1 and CDR2: GTSNPN, SVGIG (reference sequence). The CDR3 is CAWSGLAGGADTQYF. The CDR3 DNA reads TGTGCCTGGTCCGGACTAGCGGGGGGTGCAGATACGCAGTATTTT.

This sequence joins TRBV12-3 or TRBV12-4 and TRBJ1-2, with 7 bases aligning to TRBD1. The CDR3 extends over 13 amino acids. V dropped 6 bases and J dropped 4; count of bases not matched to a gene: 5. CDR3 loop: CASSTGQIYGYTF. CDR3 bases: TGTGCCAGCAGCACGGGACAGATCTATGGCTACACCTTC.